These 8 T cell receptor beta chains were all obtained from the same sample, sequenced in a study of T cell responses to AZD1222 COVID-19 vaccine. The method was immunoSEQ multiplex PCR; TCRdb's version includes in-frame clones alone and lacks a portion of them. This sample has some 150,000 clones, with 93% found just once. This sample comprised peripheral blood, obtained on day 0 of AZD1222 vaccination. The receptors here all came from an adult in good health.

This clone was seen a single time. CDR3 bases: TGTGCCAGCAGCTCTCACAGGTATGAAGCTTTCTTT. Protein sequence: CASSSHRYEAFF. The chain combines TRBV14 with TRBJ1-1; TRBD1 is a possible D gene (5 bases). Trimming took off 5 bases at V and 7 bases at J, with 11 bases between the two ends. This CDR3 region has 12 residues. Germline V gives CDR1 SGHDN, CDR2 FVKESK.

CDR3: CASSSLTGELFF. The CDR3 nucleotides read TGCGCCAGCAGCTCTCTCACCGGGGAGCTGTTTTTT. The genes are TRBV4-1 and TRBJ2-2; D is uncertain. Germline V CDR1 and CDR2: MGHRA, YSYEKL. This CDR3 is 12 amino acids long. V was shortened by 5 bases and J by 4 bases, with 5 bases between the two germline ends.

The gene calls are TRBV29-1 and TRBJ1-1; no firm D call. CDR1 is SQVTM and CDR2 is ANQGSEA in the germline V gene. V was trimmed by 2 bases and J by 1 base, leaving 5 bases between them. The CDR3 runs 12 residues. CDR3 amino acids: CSVERANTEAFF. Written as DNA, the CDR3 is TGCAGCGTTGAAAGAGCGAACACTGAAGCTTTCTTT.

This chain joins TRBV12-1 and TRBJ2-5; the table's D call of TRBD1 was not tested on the DNA. TRBV12-1 is described as a pseudogene. The CDR3 consists of 14 residues. The CDR3 reads CASSLRTGEGTQYF. In DNA form, the CDR3 reads TGTGCCAGCAGCTTACGGACAGGGGAGGGGACCCAGTACTTC.

Here the CDR3 DNA reads TGTGCCAGCAGTGGACCGGGGGACAGGGGGGATCAGCCCCAGCATTTT. It is translated as CASSGPGDRGDQPQHF. The V and J genes are TRBV6-1 and TRBJ1-5; 11 nucleotides align to TRBD1. The germline CDR1 and CDR2 sequences are MNHNS and SASEGT. The CDR3 covers 16 residues. Trimming removed 4 bases from V and 5 bases from J; junction bases left unmatched: 7.

J is TRBJ2-3 and V is TRBV3-1 (or the pseudogene TRBV3-2); D not certain. In germline, CDR1 is LGHDT, CDR2 YNNKEL (reference sequence). V shed 0 bases and J shed 4 bases, with 8 bases lying between them. The CDR3 extends over 14 amino acids. The CDR3 DNA sequence: TGTGCCAGCAGCCAAGAGCTGCCACCAGATACGCAGTATTTT. The encoded protein is CASSQELPPDTQYF.

The gene calls are TRBV20-1 and TRBJ2-1, with no clear D. The germline V gene has CDR1 DFQATT and CDR2 SNEGSKA (reference sequence). This CDR3 is built from 9 residues. The germline V and J ends were trimmed by 8 bases and 4 bases, with 3 bases remaining between them. The CDR3 loop is CSPYNEQFF. CDR3 sequence (DNA): TGCAGTCCATACAATGAGCAGTTCTTC.

The rearrangement links TRBV11-2 to TRBJ1-5; the D is unclear. The CDR3 extends over 13 amino acids. In germline, CDR1 is SGHAT, CDR2 FQNNGV. The germline V and J ends were trimmed by 3 bases and 5 bases, with 8 bases remaining between them. CDR3 coding DNA: TGTGCCAGCAGCTTGGGCAGAGATCAGCCCCAGCATTTT. Translating it yields CASSLGRDQPQHF.